This section outlines one T cell receptor beta chain sequence together with its context. As yet, its antigen is unknown. Regions amplified from RNA transcripts were the TCR beta CDR3 regions. The HTBI primer set was used in a first-round RT-PCR of the TCR CDR3. TCRdb called the multiplex PCR reads again in MiXCR, with one record for every CDR3 protein. The table records a few hundred thousand distinct CDR3 sequences, 35% to 55% of them present only once. Researchers defined stable Graves' hyperthyroidism as no ophthalmopathy progression within 18 months. The entry originates in a study of T cells in Graves' hyperthyroidism and ophthalmopathy. Whole-study results and caveats: Most thyroid clonotypes that were expanded above 0.001 also turned up in blood. The authors' 13 V-J model separated ophthalmopathy from stable hyperthyroidism.

Germline V gene sequence: CDR1 LNHNV, CDR2 YYDKDF (reference sequence). V gave up 3 bases and J gave up 0 bases, with 11 bases separating them. The CDR3 extends over 16 amino acids. The sequenced sample was peripheral blood or thyroid tissue (not recorded which). The receptor was isolated from a woman aged 18-29 years with Graves' hyperthyroidism. The rearrangement joins TRBV15 to TRBJ1-4; D gene ambiguous. The CDR3 spells CATSRIWTATNEKLFF. CDR3 bases: TGTGCCACCAGCAGGATTTGGACGGCAACTAATGAAAAACTGTTTTTT.